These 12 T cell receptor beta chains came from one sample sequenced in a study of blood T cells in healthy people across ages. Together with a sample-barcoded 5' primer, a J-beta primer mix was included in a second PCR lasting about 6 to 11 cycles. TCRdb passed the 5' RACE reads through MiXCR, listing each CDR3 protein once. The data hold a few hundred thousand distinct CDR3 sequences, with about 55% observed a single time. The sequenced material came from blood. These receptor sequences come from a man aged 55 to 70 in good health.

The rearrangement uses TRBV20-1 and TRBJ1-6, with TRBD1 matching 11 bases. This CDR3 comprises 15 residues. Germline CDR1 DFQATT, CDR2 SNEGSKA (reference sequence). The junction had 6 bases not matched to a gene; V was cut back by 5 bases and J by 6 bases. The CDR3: CSASGTGGFNSPLHF. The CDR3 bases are TGCAGTGCTTCCGGGACAGGGGGTTTTAATTCACCCCTCCACTTT.

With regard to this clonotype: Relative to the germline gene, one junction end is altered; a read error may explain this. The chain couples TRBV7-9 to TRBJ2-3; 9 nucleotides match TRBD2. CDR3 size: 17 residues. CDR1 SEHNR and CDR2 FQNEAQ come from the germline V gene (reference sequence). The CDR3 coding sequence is TGTGCCAGCGGCTTGCACCTAGCGGGGCTTTCGACAGATACGCAGTATTTT. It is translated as CASGLHLAGLSTDTQYF. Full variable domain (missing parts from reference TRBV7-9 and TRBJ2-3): DTGVSQNPRHKITKRGQNVTFRCDPISEHNRLYWYRQTLGQGPEFLTYFQNEAQLEKSRLLSDRFSAERPKGSFSTLEIQRTEQGDSAMYLCASGLHLAGLSTDTQYFGPGTRLTVL.

CDR3 region: CAISEKEGLGDFQYF. Here the CDR3 DNA reads TGTGCCATCAGTGAGAAGGAGGGCTTAGGGGATTTTCAGTACTTC. The rearrangement links TRBV10-3 to TRBJ2-7, with D possibly TRBD2 on 6 matching bases. This CDR3 is 15 amino acids long. Germline lookup yields CDR1 ENHRY and CDR2 SYGVKD. V was shortened by 2 bases and J by 10 bases, with 21 bases between the two germline ends.

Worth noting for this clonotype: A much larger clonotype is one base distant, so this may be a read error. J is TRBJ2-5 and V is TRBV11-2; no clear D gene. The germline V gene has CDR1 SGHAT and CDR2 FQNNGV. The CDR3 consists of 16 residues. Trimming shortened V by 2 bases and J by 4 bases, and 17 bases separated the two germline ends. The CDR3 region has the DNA TGTGCCAGCAGCTTATCGGATAGTGGGCGTGGAGAGACCCAGTACTTC. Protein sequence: CASSLSDSGRGETQYF.

CDR3 DNA sequence: TGCGCCAGCAGACAGGAAACAGGGGATGGCTACGAGCAGTACTTC. Translation: CASRQETGDGYEQYF. This chain links TRBV4-1 with TRBJ2-7, with 7 positions matching TRBD1. Trimming at V came to 6 bases and at J to 3 bases, leaving 11 bases not matched to a gene. This CDR3 spans 15 amino acids. Germline-derived CDR1 and CDR2 are MGHRA and YSYEKL.

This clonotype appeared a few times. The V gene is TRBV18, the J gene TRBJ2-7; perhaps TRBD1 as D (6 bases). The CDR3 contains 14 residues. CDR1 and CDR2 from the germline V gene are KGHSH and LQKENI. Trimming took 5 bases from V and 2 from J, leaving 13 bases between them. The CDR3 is CASSGQKFTYEQYF. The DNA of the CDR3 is TGTGCCAGCTCAGGACAGAAGTTTACCTACGAGCAGTACTTC. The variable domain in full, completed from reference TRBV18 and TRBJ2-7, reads NAGVMQNPRHLVRRRGQEARLRCSPMKGHSHVYWYRQLPEEGLKFMVYLQKENIIDESGMPKERFSAEFPKEGPSILRIQQVVRGDSAAYFCASSGQKFTYEQYFGPGTRLTVT.

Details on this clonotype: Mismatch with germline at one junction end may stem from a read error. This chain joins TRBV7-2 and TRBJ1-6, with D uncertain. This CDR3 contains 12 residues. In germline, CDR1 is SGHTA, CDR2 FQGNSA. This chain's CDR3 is CASSPVSSPPHF. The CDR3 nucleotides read TGTGCCAGCAGCCCGGTCAGTTCACCCCCCCACTTT.

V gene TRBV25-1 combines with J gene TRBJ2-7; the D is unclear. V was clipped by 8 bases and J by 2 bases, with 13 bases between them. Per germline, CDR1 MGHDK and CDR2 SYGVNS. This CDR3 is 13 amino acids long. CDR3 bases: TGTGCCAGCTCAAAGACGGGTACCTACGAGCAGTACTTC. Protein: CASSKTGTYEQYF.

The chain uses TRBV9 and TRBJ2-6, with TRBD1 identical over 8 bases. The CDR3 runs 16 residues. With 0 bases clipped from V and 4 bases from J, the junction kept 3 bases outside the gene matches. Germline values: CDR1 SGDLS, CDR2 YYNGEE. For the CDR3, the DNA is TGTGCCAGCAGCGTAGGGCAGGGGGCAGGGGCCAACGTCCTGACTTTC. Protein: CASSVGQGAGANVLTF.

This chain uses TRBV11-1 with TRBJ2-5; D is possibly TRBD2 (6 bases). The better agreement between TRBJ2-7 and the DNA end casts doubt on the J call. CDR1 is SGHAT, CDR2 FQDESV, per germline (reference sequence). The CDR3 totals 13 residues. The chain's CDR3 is CASSPAGRLEQYF. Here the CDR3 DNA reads TGTGCCAGCAGCCCGGCGGGACGCCTCGAGCAGTACTTC.

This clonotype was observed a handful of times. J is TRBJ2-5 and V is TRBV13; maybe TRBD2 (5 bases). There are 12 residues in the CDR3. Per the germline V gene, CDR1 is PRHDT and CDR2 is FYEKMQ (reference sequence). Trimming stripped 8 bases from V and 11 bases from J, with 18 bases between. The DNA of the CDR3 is TGTGCCAGCGTAAAGGGTCTTGGGGAGCAGTACTTC. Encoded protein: CASVKGLGEQYF.

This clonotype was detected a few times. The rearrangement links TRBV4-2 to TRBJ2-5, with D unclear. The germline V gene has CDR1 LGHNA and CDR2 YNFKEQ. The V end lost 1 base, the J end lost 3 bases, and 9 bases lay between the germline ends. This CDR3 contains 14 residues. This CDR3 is CASSQVITEETQYF. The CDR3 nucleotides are TGTGCCAGCAGCCAAGTTATAACAGAAGAGACCCAGTACTTC.